The clone carrying this TCR beta chain was counted ten times or more. Its antigen remains unknown. These data originate in a study of identical twins. TCRdb reprocessed the 5' RACE reads with MiXCR, giving one entry per CDR3 protein. The sample carries hundreds of thousands of distinct CDR3 sequences, 7.1% recorded once. Study-wide results and limits: Shared out-of-frame alpha sequences (those common to twins) showed excess low generation probability. Zero-insertion analyses might be partly confounded by invariant T cells like MAIT and iNKT. Cord blood beta clonotypes present at high abundance carried fewer insertions; no such pattern appeared in memory repertoires.

The CDR3 has 15 amino acids. Trimming took 6 bases from V and 0 from J, leaving 13 bases between them. Separately, the same data were catalogued under a study of yellow fever vaccine responses in identical twins.

The receptor was derived from a woman between 18 and 29 years old in good health. The specimen was PBMCs. The chain links TRBV12-3 or TRBV12-4 to TRBJ2-3; maybe TRBD1 (6 bases). CDR3 nucleotide sequence: TGTGCCAGCAGGAAACAGGGAATTAGCACAGATACGCAGTATTTT. Encoded protein: CASRKQGISTDTQYF.